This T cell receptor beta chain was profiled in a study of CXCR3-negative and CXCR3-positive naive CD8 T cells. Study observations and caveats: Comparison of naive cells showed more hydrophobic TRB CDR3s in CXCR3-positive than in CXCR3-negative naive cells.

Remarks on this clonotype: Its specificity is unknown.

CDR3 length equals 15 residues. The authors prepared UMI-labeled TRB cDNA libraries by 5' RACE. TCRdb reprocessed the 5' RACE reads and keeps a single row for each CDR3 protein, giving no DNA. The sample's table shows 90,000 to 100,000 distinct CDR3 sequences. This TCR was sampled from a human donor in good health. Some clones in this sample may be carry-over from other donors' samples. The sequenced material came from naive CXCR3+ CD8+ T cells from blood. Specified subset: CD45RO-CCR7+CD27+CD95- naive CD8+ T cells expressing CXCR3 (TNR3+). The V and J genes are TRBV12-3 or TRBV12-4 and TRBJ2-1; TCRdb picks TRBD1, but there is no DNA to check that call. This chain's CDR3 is CASSLGDRVFNEQFF.